These T cell receptor beta chains were read from a single sample in a study of blood T cell repertoires in COVID-19. The protocol was immunoSEQ multiplex PCR, while the TCRdb copy is restricted to in-frame clones and leaves out a portion. Altogether fewer than 300,000 clones are present, 81% being singletons, with the ten largest covering roughly 2.9%. The sample consisted of peripheral blood. These receptors were obtained from an older woman with active or convalescent COVID-19. The CDR3 runs from the conserved cysteine through the conserved F or W. Each record gives: V gene, clone size, D gene, J gene, CDR3 protein, CDR3 DNA. D genes are given only for firm matches. Clone size, where shown, is once, few, many, or a class for clones that have expanded.

v_gene: TRBV12-1; abundance: few; d_gene: .; j_gene: TRBJ2-7; CDR3aa: CASSFDTGFPSYEQYF; CDR3nt: TGTGCCAGCAGCTTTGACACAGGGTTCCCTTCCTACGAGCAGTACTTC
v_gene: TRBV18; abundance: .; d_gene: .; j_gene: TRBJ2-5; CDR3aa: CASSPPGPGETQYF; CDR3nt: TGTGCCAGCTCACCACCGGGTCCGGGGGAGACCCAGTACTTC
v_gene: TRBV5-4; abundance: .; d_gene: .; j_gene: TRBJ2-5; CDR3aa: CASSLPGFRGVLGQETQYF; CDR3nt: TGTGCCAGCAGCTTACCTGGATTCCGGGGTGTCCTAGGACAAGAGACCCAGTACTTC
v_gene: TRBV13; abundance: .; d_gene: TRBD2; j_gene: TRBJ2-1; CDR3aa: CASSLARGGAHEQFF; CDR3nt: TGTGCCAGCAGCTTAGCGCGCGGGGGGGCTCATGAGCAGTTCTTC
v_gene: TRBV5-6; abundance: .; d_gene: .; j_gene: TRBJ1-1; CDR3aa: CASSLVRDMNTEAFF; CDR3nt: TGTGCCAGCAGCTTGGTCCGGGATATGAACACTGAAGCTTTCTTT
v_gene: TRBV15; abundance: .; d_gene: .; j_gene: TRBJ2-1; CDR3aa: CATSTTGGFANLYNEQFF; CDR3nt: TGTGCCACCAGCACGACAGGAGGATTCGCAAACCTATACAATGAGCAGTTCTTC
v_gene: TRBV25-1; abundance: once; d_gene: TRBD1; j_gene: TRBJ2-6; CDR3aa: CASSESGTGFAGANVLTF; CDR3nt: TGTGCCAGCAGTGAATCAGGGACAGGGTTTGCTGGGGCCAACGTCCTGACTTTC
v_gene: TRBV7-9; abundance: .; d_gene: .; j_gene: TRBJ2-5; CDR3aa: CASNTRVGSGQETQYF; CDR3nt: TGTGCCAGCAACACCCGTGTAGGTAGCGGCCAAGAGACCCAGTACTTC
v_gene: TRBV25-1; abundance: .; d_gene: .; j_gene: TRBJ2-5; CDR3aa: CASSVGLLALQETQYF; CDR3nt: TGTGCCAGCAGTGTTGGCTTACTAGCCCTTCAAGAGACCCAGTACTTC
v_gene: TRBV5-1; abundance: .; d_gene: .; j_gene: TRBJ1-6; CDR3aa: CASSPLASSYNSPLHF; CDR3nt: TGCGCCAGCTCCCCTCTGGCTAGCTCCTATAATTCACCCCTCCACTTT
v_gene: TRBV14; abundance: .; d_gene: .; j_gene: TRBJ1-3; CDR3aa: CASSQVRAGNTIYF; CDR3nt: TGTGCCAGCAGCCAAGTTCGAGCTGGAAACACCATATATTTT
v_gene: TRBV6-1; abundance: .; d_gene: .; j_gene: TRBJ1-5; CDR3aa: CASSEATQVLNQPQHF; CDR3nt: TGTGCCAGCAGTGAAGCGACGCAGGTCCTCAATCAGCCCCAGCATTTT
v_gene: TRBV5-4; abundance: .; d_gene: .; j_gene: TRBJ1-6; CDR3aa: CASSTGVYNSPLHF; CDR3nt: TGTGCCAGCAGCACCGGGGTTTATAATTCACCCCTCCACTTT
v_gene: TRBV9; abundance: .; d_gene: TRBD1; j_gene: TRBJ1-1; CDR3aa: CASSFSPGTVTEAFF; CDR3nt: TGTGCCAGCAGCTTTAGTCCCGGGACAGTCACTGAAGCTTTCTTT
v_gene: TRBV19; abundance: once; d_gene: .; j_gene: TRBJ2-5; CDR3aa: CASSASGDSQATQYF; CDR3nt: TGTGCCAGTAGTGCCTCGGGGGACAGCCAAGCGACCCAGTACTTC
v_gene: TRBV20-1; abundance: .; d_gene: .; j_gene: TRBJ1-4; CDR3aa: CSASPPGVVWGTNEKLFF; CDR3nt: TGCAGTGCTAGTCCCCCGGGGGTAGTATGGGGAACTAATGAAAAACTGTTTTTT
v_gene: TRBV19; abundance: .; d_gene: TRBD1; j_gene: TRBJ2-7; CDR3aa: CASSTTGGGLYEQYF; CDR3nt: TGTGCCAGTAGTACAACAGGGGGCGGCCTCTACGAGCAGTACTTC
v_gene: TRBV7-9; abundance: .; d_gene: .; j_gene: TRBJ2-2; CDR3aa: CASSHGGVGGTGELFF; CDR3nt: TGTGCCAGCTCACACGGAGGGGTAGGCGGCACCGGGGAGCTGTTTTTT
v_gene: TRBV19; abundance: .; d_gene: TRBD1; j_gene: TRBJ1-2; CDR3aa: CASETGPNYGYTF; CDR3nt: TGTGCCAGTGAGACAGGGCCTAACTATGGCTACACCTTC
v_gene: TRBV6-2/TRBV6-3; abundance: many; d_gene: TRBD2; j_gene: TRBJ2-3; CDR3aa: CASSNLGLEADTQYF; CDR3nt: TGTGCCAGCAGCAACCTAGGACTAGAGGCAGATACGCAGTATTTT
v_gene: TRBV5-1; abundance: .; d_gene: TRBD2; j_gene: TRBJ2-7; CDR3aa: CASSYLAGGHEQYF; CDR3nt: TGCGCCAGCAGCTATCTAGCGGGGGGCCACGAGCAGTACTTC
v_gene: TRBV15; abundance: .; d_gene: TRBD1; j_gene: TRBJ1-5; CDR3aa: CATSPQTGGTGQPQHF; CDR3nt: TGTGCCACCAGCCCCCAGACAGGGGGCACAGGCCAGCCCCAGCATTTT
v_gene: TRBV6-4; abundance: few; d_gene: TRBD1; j_gene: TRBJ1-4; CDR3aa: CASGSTGADTTTNEKLFF; CDR3nt: TGTGCCAGCGGAAGTACAGGGGCAGACACTACAACTAATGAAAAACTGTTTTTT
v_gene: TRBV21-1; abundance: .; d_gene: .; j_gene: TRBJ2-2; CDR3aa: CASSKGDRGGTGELFF; CDR3nt: TGTGCCAGCAGCAAAGGCGACAGGGGGGGGACCGGGGAGCTGTTTTTT
v_gene: TRBV10-2; abundance: .; d_gene: TRBD1; j_gene: TRBJ1-4; CDR3aa: CASSESFRDSQKNEKLFF; CDR3nt: TGCGCCAGCAGTGAGTCTTTTAGGGACAGTCAGAAAAATGAAAAACTGTTTTTT
v_gene: TRBV9; abundance: .; d_gene: TRBD1; j_gene: TRBJ2-5; CDR3aa: CASSVGDSRSETQYF; CDR3nt: TGTGCCAGCAGCGTAGGGGACAGCCGATCGGAGACCCAGTACTTC
v_gene: TRBV6-5; abundance: .; d_gene: .; j_gene: TRBJ2-7; CDR3aa: CASRDSRGEQYF; CDR3nt: TGTGCCAGCAGGGACAGTCGGGGCGAGCAGTACTTC
v_gene: TRBV2; abundance: .; d_gene: .; j_gene: TRBJ2-3; CDR3aa: CASSWRGSSTDTQYF; CDR3nt: TGTGCCAGCAGCTGGCGGGGTAGCAGCACAGATACGCAGTATTTT
v_gene: TRBV7-9; abundance: few; d_gene: TRBD1; j_gene: TRBJ2-4; CDR3aa: CASSPQTGAKNIQYF; CDR3nt: TGTGCCAGCAGCCCTCAGACAGGGGCCAAAAACATTCAGTACTTC
v_gene: TRBV4-2; abundance: few; d_gene: .; j_gene: TRBJ1-6; CDR3aa: CASSHPFNDGEDNSPLHF; CDR3nt: TGTGCCAGCAGCCACCCCTTTAACGACGGGGAGGACAATTCACCCCTCCACTTT
v_gene: TRBV4-2; abundance: .; d_gene: TRBD2; j_gene: TRBJ2-1; CDR3aa: CASSPRLAGAYNEQFF; CDR3nt: TGTGCCAGCAGCCCGAGACTAGCGGGGGCCTACAATGAGCAGTTCTTC
v_gene: TRBV20-1; abundance: .; d_gene: .; j_gene: TRBJ2-1; CDR3aa: CSASRENEQFF; CDR3nt: TGCAGTGCTAGTAGGGAGAATGAGCAGTTCTTC
v_gene: TRBV2; abundance: .; d_gene: TRBD2; j_gene: TRBJ2-1; CDR3aa: CASTQLAGSSYNEQFF; CDR3nt: TGTGCCAGCACTCAACTAGCGGGGAGCTCCTACAATGAGCAGTTCTTC
v_gene: TRBV7-2; abundance: .; d_gene: .; j_gene: TRBJ2-7; CDR3aa: CASSLAGGPPYEQYF; CDR3nt: TGTGCCAGCAGCTTAGCGGGGGGGCCTCCCTACGAGCAGTACTTC
v_gene: TRBV18; abundance: .; d_gene: TRBD1; j_gene: TRBJ1-1; CDR3aa: CASSPNQGVNTEAFF; CDR3nt: TGTGCCAGCTCACCAAACCAGGGGGTGAACACTGAAGCTTTCTTT
v_gene: TRBV5-1; abundance: few; d_gene: TRBD1; j_gene: TRBJ2-3; CDR3aa: CASSPDRGRNPDTQYF; CDR3nt: TGCGCCAGCAGCCCTGACAGGGGGCGAAACCCAGATACGCAGTATTTT
v_gene: TRBV15; abundance: .; d_gene: TRBD1; j_gene: TRBJ1-6; CDR3aa: CATSEKGQGDEALHF; CDR3nt: TGTGCCACCAGCGAAAAGGGACAGGGGGACGAGGCCCTCCACTTT
v_gene: TRBV3-1/TRBV3-2; abundance: few; d_gene: TRBD2; j_gene: TRBJ2-1; CDR3aa: CASTRPLAGGNNEQFF; CDR3nt: TGTGCCAGCACCCGTCCCCTAGCGGGGGGGAACAATGAGCAGTTCTTC
v_gene: TRBV23-1; abundance: few; d_gene: .; j_gene: TRBJ1-6; CDR3aa: CASSQSRSSYNSPLHF; CDR3nt: TGCGCCAGCAGTCAATCCCGGAGCTCCTATAATTCACCCCTCCACTTT
v_gene: TRBV19; abundance: .; d_gene: .; j_gene: TRBJ1-2; CDR3aa: CASKIGQLDNYGYTF; CDR3nt: TGTGCCAGTAAAATTGGACAGCTAGATAACTATGGCTACACCTTC
v_gene: TRBV7-2; abundance: .; d_gene: .; j_gene: TRBJ1-3; CDR3aa: CASSSGSTGNTIYF; CDR3nt: TGTGCCAGCAGCTCCGGGAGCACCGGAAACACCATATATTTT
v_gene: TRBV13; abundance: .; d_gene: .; j_gene: TRBJ2-7; CDR3aa: CASSWRIGPRGQYF; CDR3nt: TGTGCCAGCAGCTGGCGGATCGGACCTAGGGGGCAGTACTTC
v_gene: TRBV5-4; abundance: .; d_gene: TRBD1; j_gene: TRBJ1-6; CDR3aa: CASSLEMTGNSPLHF; CDR3nt: TGTGCCAGCAGCTTGGAGATGACAGGGAATTCACCCCTCCACTTT
v_gene: TRBV27; abundance: .; d_gene: TRBD1; j_gene: TRBJ1-3; CDR3aa: CASRRQGAAGNTIYF; CDR3nt: TGTGCCAGCAGAAGACAGGGGGCAGCGGGAAACACCATATATTTT